A single sample gave rise to the 2 T cell receptor beta chains below, sequenced in a study of OX40 agonist ivuxolimab in advanced cancers. The table came from immunoSEQ multiplex PCR; TCRdb's copy has only in-frame clones and leaves some out. The profile shows approximately 99,000 clones, 86% of them singletons. The input for sequencing was CD4+ or CD8+ T cells sorted from blood, taken in a trial of the OX40 agonist ivuxolimab. These receptors were obtained from an adult with an advanced solid tumor such as melanoma, head and neck, liver or kidney cancer.

The gene calls are TRBV7-8 and TRBJ2-7; D is unresolved. The V end lost 2 bases, the J end lost 3 bases, and 2 bases lay between the germline ends. The CDR3 totals 11 residues. Germline V gene data show CDR1 as SGHVS and CDR2 as FQNEAQ. CDR3 region: CASSLNYEQYF. CDR3 coding DNA: TGTGCCAGCAGCTTAAACTACGAGCAGTACTTC.

This chain links TRBV19 with TRBJ1-2, with D hard to call. The V end lost 7 bases, the J end lost 2 bases, and 8 bases lay between the germline ends. CDR1 LNHDA and CDR2 SQIVND come from the germline V gene (reference sequence). The CDR3 sequence is 12 residues long. The CDR3 loop reads CASNHGNYGYTF. The CDR3 nucleotides are TGTGCCAGTAACCACGGAAACTATGGCTACACCTTC.